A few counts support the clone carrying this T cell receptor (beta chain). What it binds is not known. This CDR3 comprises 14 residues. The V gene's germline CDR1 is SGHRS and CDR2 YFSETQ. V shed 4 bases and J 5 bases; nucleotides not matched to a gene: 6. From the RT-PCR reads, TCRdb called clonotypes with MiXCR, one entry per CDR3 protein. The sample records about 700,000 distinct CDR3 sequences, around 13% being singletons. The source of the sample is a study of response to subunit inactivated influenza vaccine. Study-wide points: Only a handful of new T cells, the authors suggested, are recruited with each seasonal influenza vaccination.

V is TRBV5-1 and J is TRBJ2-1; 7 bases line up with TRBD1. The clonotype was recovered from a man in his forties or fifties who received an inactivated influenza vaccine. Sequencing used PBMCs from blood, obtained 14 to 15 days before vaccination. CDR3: CASSRMGQNNEQFF. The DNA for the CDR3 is TGCGCCAGCAGCCGGATGGGACAGAACAATGAGCAGTTCTTC.